This T cell receptor (beta chain) was recorded in a study of identical twins. There are a few counts of this clonotype. Its antigen is not identified. Carrying unique molecular identifiers, the cDNA also gained a universal primer site through template switching. One entry per CDR3 protein results from TCRdb running MiXCR on the 5' RACE reads. This table holds about 900,000 distinct CDR3 sequences, 12% found once. The CDR3 consists of 19 residues. Germline V gene lookup returns CDR1 SGHVS and CDR2 FQNEAQ. V gave up 5 bases and J gave up 6 bases; unmatched junction bases: 15. General study points: Conclusions leaned on cross-sectional statistical analysis and did not track the same donors over time. The more abundant beta clonotypes in cord blood had fewer insertions, and memory repertoires did not show this.

The sample was also reused in another study, on yellow fever vaccine responses in identical twins.

The receptor comes from a woman between 18 and 29 years old in good health. The chain uses TRBV7-8 and TRBJ2-4; 14 bases fit TRBD2. Material for sequencing was PBMCs. Written as DNA, the CDR3 is TGTGCCAGCAGCCCGAGGACTAGCGGGGGGCCGGGGTTGAGAAACATTCAGTACTTC. This encodes CASSPRTSGGPGLRNIQYF.